These 24 T cell receptor beta chains were sequenced from one sample in a study of T cell changes during pregnancy in multiple sclerosis. Sequencing was performed with immunoSEQ multiplex PCR; in TCRdb, only in-frame clones are kept and a portion is missing. The sample lists around 80,000 clones, around 96% occurring once. The sample in question was peripheral blood, obtained in the second trimester of pregnancy. The source of these receptors is a female donor with multiple sclerosis, enrolled in a pregnancy study.

This clone was counted only a few times. The gene calls are TRBV7-2 and TRBJ1-1, with D tentatively TRBD1 (5 bases). This CDR3 spans 12 amino acids. Per germline, CDR1 SGHTA and CDR2 FQGNSA. The V gene lost 2 bases and the J gene lost 11 bases, with 12 bases spanning the gap. The CDR3 DNA reads as TGTGCCAGCAGCTTAAGGGGAACAATGGCTTTCTTT. This gives the protein CASSLRGTMAFF.

The V gene is TRBV2, the J gene TRBJ2-7; D gene ambiguous. Trimming pared 10 bases from V and 2 bases from J, leaving 18 bases between. The germline gives CDR1 SNHLY, CDR2 FYNNEI. CDR3 length: 14 residues. CDR3: CATSQPGSTYEQYF. The CDR3 region has the DNA TGTGCCACCTCTCAACCCGGTTCCACCTACGAGCAGTACTTC.

This chain uses TRBV9 with TRBJ2-3; possibly TRBD2 for D (6 bases). The V end was cut by 1 base, the J end by 2 bases, with 14 bases between. CDR1 SGDLS and CDR2 YYNGEE come from the germline V gene. CDR3 length: 16 amino acids. The CDR3 sequence is CASSVHPSAHTDTQYF. The CDR3 DNA reads as TGTGCCAGCAGCGTACATCCTAGCGCGCACACAGATACGCAGTATTTT.

The CDR3 nucleotides are TGTGCCGTGGGGCCCGTTCTCTACAATGAGCAGTTCTTC. It encodes CAVGPVLYNEQFF. The chain couples TRBV19 to TRBJ2-1; tentatively, D is TRBD1 (5 bases). V shed 11 bases and J shed 3 bases, with 14 bases lying between them. Germline V CDR1 and CDR2: LNHDA, SQIVND (reference sequence). This CDR3 has 13 residues.

V usage is TRBV25-1 and J usage is TRBJ1-3, with 7 positions matching TRBD1. Trimming took 3 bases from V and 4 from J; bases not matched to a gene: 3. Germline assignment: CDR1 MGHDK and CDR2 SYGVNS. The CDR3 is made up of 14 amino acids. Here the CDR3 DNA reads TGTGCCAGCAGTGAGACAGGGTCAGGAAACACCATATATTTT. It yields the protein CASSETGSGNTIYF.

The chain recombines TRBV2 with TRBJ2-7; TRBD2 matches at 12 bases. Germline V gene lookup returns CDR1 SNHLY and CDR2 FYNNEI. This CDR3 contains 13 residues. Trimming removed 11 bases from V and 7 bases from J; junction bases left unmatched: 9. The CDR3 DNA sequence: TGTGCCTGTCTAGCGGGAGGGCCAGGGGAGCAGTACTTC. Translating it yields CACLAGGPGEQYF.

DNA for the CDR3: TGTGCCAGCAGCTTAGATGCGACAGGGTACGAGCAGTACTTC. Translating gives CASSLDATGYEQYF. The V and J genes are TRBV7-9 and TRBJ2-7, with 7 positions matching TRBD1. Germline V gene data show CDR1 as SEHNR and CDR2 as FQNEAQ (reference sequence). Trimming took 1 base from V and 4 from J; bases not matched to a gene: 4. This CDR3 has 14 amino acids.

This chain connects TRBV7-6 to TRBJ2-3; maybe TRBD1 (6 bases). Trimming took off 5 bases at V and 2 bases at J, with 11 bases between the two ends. From germline, CDR1 is SGHVS and CDR2 FNYEAQ. The CDR3 runs to 14 residues. The CDR3 coding sequence is TGTGCCAGCAGCCCTCAGGGGTACACAGATACGCAGTATTTT. This codes for CASSPQGYTDTQYF.

The rearrangement joins TRBV5-1 to TRBJ2-3; D uncertain. The germline V and J ends were trimmed by 2 bases and 1 base, with 5 bases remaining between them. Germline V gene lookup returns CDR1 SGHRS and CDR2 YFSETQ. The CDR3 spans 13 residues. CDR3 nucleotides: TGCGCCAGCAGCTTAGGAGGCACAGATACGCAGTATTTT. This sequence encodes CASSLGGTDTQYF. The complete variable domain, with remaining parts taken from reference TRBV5-1 and TRBJ2-3, reads KAGVTQTPRYLIKTRGQQVTLSCSPISGHRSVSWYQQTPGQGLQFLFEYFSETQRNKGNFPGRFSGRQFSNSRSEMNVSTLELGDSALYLCASSLGGTDTQYFGPGTRLTVL.

The chain has TRBV5-1 and TRBJ2-2; 14 positions agree with TRBD2. The CDR3 extends over 20 amino acids. The J segment lost 0 bases and the V segment lost 3 bases, leaving 10 bases of the junction unmatched. Germline CDR1 SGHRS, CDR2 YFSETQ. CDR3 residues: CASSSKRLAGGYANTGELFF. CDR3 coding DNA: TGCGCCAGCAGCTCAAAACGACTAGCGGGAGGGTACGCGAACACCGGGGAGCTGTTTTTT. The full variable domain, rest sourced from reference TRBV5-1 and TRBJ2-2, is KAGVTQTPRYLIKTRGQQVTLSCSPISGHRSVSWYQQTPGQGLQFLFEYFSETQRNKGNFPGRFSGRQFSNSRSEMNVSTLELGDSALYLCASSSKRLAGGYANTGELFFGEGSRLTVL.

V usage is TRBV28 and J usage is TRBJ1-2; unclear D gene. In germline, CDR1 is MDHEN, CDR2 SYDVKM. V gave up 2 bases and J gave up 8 bases, with 9 bases separating them. This CDR3 region has 12 residues. CDR3 amino acids: CASSLTGNGYTF. The CDR3, as DNA: TGTGCCAGCAGTTTAACCGGGAACGGCTACACCTTC.

V and J are TRBV6-1 and TRBJ2-7, with 9 bases that match TRBD1. This CDR3 contains 15 residues. The V gene end was trimmed by 6 bases and the J gene end by 2 bases; junction bases not matched to a gene: 8. Per the germline V gene, CDR1 is MNHNS and CDR2 is SASEGT. CDR3 loop: CASRNPGQGTYEQYF. DNA of the CDR3: TGTGCCAGCAGGAATCCGGGACAGGGCACCTACGAGCAGTACTTC.

This chain joins TRBV5-4 and TRBJ1-2; D is ambiguous. In germline, CDR1 is SGHNT, CDR2 YYREEE (reference sequence). The length of the CDR3 is 14 residues. V was cut by 2 bases and J by 0 bases, with 8 bases left in between. This CDR3 is CASSLGGTNYGYTF. CDR3 nucleotides: TGTGCCAGCAGCTTAGGAGGGACTAACTATGGCTACACCTTC. Supplemented by reference TRBV5-4 and TRBJ1-2, the full variable domain reads ETGVTQSPTHLIKTRGQQVTLRCSSQSGHNTVSWYQQALGQGPQFIFQYYREEENGRGNFPPRFSGLQFPNYSSELNVNALELDDSALYLCASSLGGTNYGYTFGSGTRLTVV.

This clone was observed a single time. V and J are TRBV10-1 and TRBJ2-2; TRBD1 is a possible D gene (6 bases). Germline CDR1 is WNHNN and CDR2 is SYGVQD (reference sequence). V was pared by 2 bases and J by 1 base, with 11 bases between. The CDR3 is made up of 16 amino acids. CDR3 sequence (DNA): TGCGCCAGCAGTGAGCTTGGGGACAAGAACACCGGGGAGCTGTTTTTT. It is translated as CASSELGDKNTGELFF.

The rearrangement joins TRBV5-1 to TRBJ1-3; possibly TRBD1 for D (5 bases). The germline V gene has CDR1 SGHRS and CDR2 YFSETQ. Trimming shortened V by 4 bases and J by 0 bases, and 14 bases separated the two germline ends. The CDR3 spans 16 residues. The CDR3 protein is CASSPLGGISGNTIYF. The CDR3 DNA follows: TGCGCCAGCAGCCCCCTCGGGGGGATCTCTGGAAACACCATATATTTT.

The genes are TRBV6-1 and TRBJ2-7, with TRBD1 identical over 9 bases. Trimming removed 7 bases from V and 1 base from J; junction bases left unmatched: 8. This CDR3 spans 15 amino acids. Germline V gene data show CDR1 as MNHNS and CDR2 as SASEGT. The chain's CDR3 is CASIPGGQGSYEQYF. In nucleotides, the CDR3 is TGTGCCAGCATCCCAGGGGGACAGGGATCCTACGAGCAGTACTTC.

The rearrangement joins TRBV9 to TRBJ2-3, with TRBD2 identical over 8 bases. Germline V gene sequence: CDR1 SGDLS, CDR2 YYNGEE. Unmatched junction bases numbered 3, after V lost 1 base and J lost 2 bases. This CDR3 is 15 amino acids long. CDR3 DNA sequence: TGTGCCAGCAGCGTATCAGCGGGAGCCACAGATACGCAGTATTTT. Translating gives CASSVSAGATDTQYF.

This chain's CDR3 is CASSFTNYGYTF. CDR3 in DNA: TGTGCCAGCAGCTTTACTAACTATGGCTACACCTTC. The rearrangement joins TRBV13 to TRBJ1-2, with D unresolved. Trimming took off 3 bases at V and 0 bases at J, with 2 bases between the two ends. The germline gives CDR1 PRHDT, CDR2 FYEKMQ (reference sequence). CDR3 size: 12 residues.

The chain employs TRBV18 and TRBJ2-7; perhaps TRBD1 as D (6 bases). Trimming cost V 3 bases and J 5 bases, with 20 bases left between them. This CDR3 is built from 16 residues. The germline V gene has CDR1 KGHSH and CDR2 LQKENI. The CDR3 spells CASSPLDRFSWDEQYF. The CDR3 DNA sequence: TGTGCCAGCTCACCGTTAGACAGGTTTTCATGGGACGAGCAGTACTTC.

The chain combines TRBV11-2 with TRBJ2-7; possibly TRBD2 for D (6 bases). Germline CDR1 SGHAT, CDR2 FQNNGV. Trimming stripped 4 bases from V and 3 bases from J, with 19 bases between. The CDR3 totals 16 residues. CDR3 sequence: CASSSPQEGRVYEQYF. In DNA form, the CDR3 reads TGTGCCAGCAGCTCCCCACAGGAGGGACGAGTCTACGAGCAGTACTTC.

The genes are TRBV19 and TRBJ1-5; D gene uncertain. Germline V CDR1 and CDR2: LNHDA, SQIVND (reference sequence). The length of the CDR3 is 12 residues. V lost 5 bases and J 6 bases, leaving 8 bases between the germline ends. The DNA of the CDR3 is TGTGCCAGTAGTGAACAGCTTCAGCCCCAGCATTTT. It specifies CASSEQLQPQHF.

The chain recombines TRBV7-6 with TRBJ2-2, with TRBD2 matching 13 bases. Germline V lookup: CDR1 SGHVS, CDR2 FNYEAQ. The V segment lost 5 bases and the J segment 6 bases; nucleotides outside the gene matches: 6. The CDR3 runs to 16 residues. The CDR3 DNA reads as TGTGCCAGCAGCCCTACTAGCGGGAGGGCCGCCGGGGAGCTGTTTTTT. The encoded protein is CASSPTSGRAAGELFF. The entire variable domain, with the rest obtained from reference TRBV7-6 and TRBJ2-2, is as follows: GAGVSQSPRYKVTKRGQDVALRCDPISGHVSLYWYRQALGQGPEFLTYFNYEAQQDKSGLPNDRFSAERPEGSISTLTIQRTEQRDSAMYRCASSPTSGRAAGELFFGEGSRLTVL.

The chain has TRBV9 and TRBJ2-1, with a tentative D call TRBD2 (5 bases). The CDR3 length is 11 residues. Per germline, CDR1 SGDLS and CDR2 YYNGEE. Trimming stripped 5 bases from V and 7 bases from J, with 7 bases between. The CDR3: CASSSGNEQFF. CDR3 in DNA: TGTGCCAGCAGTTCGGGGAATGAGCAGTTCTTC.

The V gene is TRBV5-3, the J gene TRBJ2-1; 7 bases fit TRBD2. TRBV5-3 is flagged as an ORF with uncertain function. Germline trimming cut 0 bases from V and 6 bases from J; bases unmatched to any gene: 9. The CDR3 sequence is 16 residues long. In DNA, the CDR3 is TGTGCCAGAAGCTTGGCCTTGGGGGAGGGCCCCAATGAGCAGTTCTTC. Translating gives CARSLALGEGPNEQFF.